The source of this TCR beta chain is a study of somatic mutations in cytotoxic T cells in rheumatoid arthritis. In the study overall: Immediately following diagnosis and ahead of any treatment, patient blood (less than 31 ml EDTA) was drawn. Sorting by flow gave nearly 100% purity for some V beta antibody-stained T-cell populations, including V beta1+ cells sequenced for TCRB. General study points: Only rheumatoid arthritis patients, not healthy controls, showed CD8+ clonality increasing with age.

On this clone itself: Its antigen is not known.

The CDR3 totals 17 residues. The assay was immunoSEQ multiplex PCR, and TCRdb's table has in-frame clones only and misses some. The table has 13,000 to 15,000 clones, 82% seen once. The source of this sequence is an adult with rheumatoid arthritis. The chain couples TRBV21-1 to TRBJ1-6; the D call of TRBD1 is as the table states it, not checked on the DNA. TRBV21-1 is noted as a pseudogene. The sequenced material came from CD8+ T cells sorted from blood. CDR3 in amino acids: CASSQDRAGSYNSPLHF. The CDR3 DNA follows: TGTGCCAGCAGCCAAGACAGGGCAGGGTCCTATAATTCACCCCTCCACTTT.